This T cell receptor (beta chain) was profiled in a study of CD8 T cells in Susac syndrome. With random hexamers, 0.5 to 1 ug RNA was reverse transcribed. MiXCR was run by TCRdb on the immunoSEQ multiplex PCR reads, yielding one entry per CDR3 protein. The sample consists of 150,000 to 200,000 distinct CDR3 sequences, 94% of them appearing once. The CDR3 has 15 amino acids. The V and J ends lost 4 bases and 11 bases, in that order; junction bases with no gene match: 11. In germline, CDR1 is SGDLS, CDR2 YYNGEE. This sequence was found in a human donor with Susac syndrome. V gene TRBV9 combines with J gene TRBJ1-6; 8 bases align to TRBD1. The sequenced sample was CD4+ T cells from PBMCs. The CDR3 nucleotides are TGTGCCAGCAGCCCCCGGACAGGGCTTGATGCACCCCTCCACTTT. It codes for CASSPRTGLDAPLHF.